Listed below are T cell receptor beta chains from one sample, sequenced in a study of tumor-infiltrating lymphocytes in primary liver carcinoma. A single record per CDR3 protein comes from TCRdb applying MiXCR to the multiplex PCR reads. This sample carries some 180,000 distinct CDR3 sequences, roughly three fifths of them seen once, and the ten largest clones take around 74%. The sequenced sample was peripheral blood. These TCRs come from a middle-aged man with primary liver carcinoma and hepatitis B virus infection. The CDR3 runs from the conserved cysteine through the conserved F or W. D genes are given only for firm matches. Only part of the rows carry a size: once, few, many, or a class if the clone is expanded.

j_call cdr3_length d_call clone_size v_call cdr3_nt cdr3_aa
TRBJ2-1 16 TRBD2 - TRBV5-6 TGTGCCAGCAGCTTCGGACGGACTAGCGATTACAATGAGCAGTTCTTC CASSFGRTSDYNEQFF
TRBJ2-2 15 TRBD2 many TRBV11-2 TGTGCCAGCAGCCCTTTAGCGGGAGAAAACGGGGAGCTGTTTTTT CASSPLAGENGELFF
TRBJ2-1 18 TRBD2 - TRBV7-8 TGTGCCAGCAGCTTAGACTGGGGACTAGCGGGAGGATACAATGAGCAGTTCTTC CASSLDWGLAGGYNEQFF
TRBJ2-5 15 - - TRBV7-8 TGTGCCAGCAGCCCTCTATTGACTGTGCAAGAGACCCAGTACTTC CASSPLLTVQETQYF
TRBJ2-3 14 - - TRBV12-3/TRBV12-4 TGTGCCAGCAGTGAGTCTAGCGGCACAGATACGCAGTATTTT CASSESSGTDTQYF
TRBJ2-5 12 - - TRBV5-5 TGTGCCAGCAGCCCAGGCCAAGAGACCCAGTACTTC CASSPGQETQYF
TRBJ2-7 16 - few TRBV6-5 TGTGCCAGCAGGCGAGATCAGGGTCATTTTGCGGACGAGCAGTACTTC CASRRDQGHFADEQYF
TRBJ2-5 13 - - TRBV15 TGTGCCACCAGCAGAGTCCAGGGAGAGACCCAGTACTTC CATSRVQGETQYF
TRBJ2-7 15 TRBD1 - TRBV28 TGTGCCAGCAGTTCAGCGACAGGGCTCTCATACGAGCAGTACTTC CASSSATGLSYEQYF
TRBJ2-3 14 - - TRBV5-4 TGTGCCAGCAGCTTGGGGGGGGTTGTAGATACGCAGTATTTT CASSLGGVVDTQYF
TRBJ2-2 14 - - TRBV29-1 TGCAGCGTGGGGGAAACCAAGAACACCGGGGAGCTGTTTTTT CSVGETKNTGELFF
TRBJ2-1 16 TRBD2 - TRBV4-2 TGTGCCAGCTGCGTAACCGGGACTAGCGGGGACAATGGGCAGTTCTTC CASCVTGTSGDNGQFF
TRBJ2-2 14 TRBD1 few TRBV4-1 TGCGCCAGCAGCCATGGACAGGGGGCCGGGGAGCTGTTTTTT CASSHGQGAGELFF
TRBJ2-5 12 - - TRBV7-8 TGTGCCAGCAGCTTCGCCCTAGGAGCCCAGTACTTC CASSFALGAQYF
TRBJ2-1 13 - - TRBV12-3/TRBV12-4 TGTGCCAGCAGTTTTACAATAGGGAATGAGCAGTTCTTC CASSFTIGNEQFF
TRBJ2-1 14 - - TRBV15 TGTGCCACCAGCAGAGATCGGAATTATAATGAGCAGTTCTTC CATSRDRNYNEQFF
TRBJ2-3 13 - many TRBV4-1 TGCGCCAGCAGCCAAGAATACGGAGATACGCAGTATTTT CASSQEYGDTQYF
TRBJ2-2 19 TRBD2 once TRBV11-2 TGTACCAGCAGCTTACCGGGACTGGCGGGAGGGCCGGGCACCGGGGAGCTGTTTTTT CTSSLPGLAGGPGTGELFF
TRBJ1-2 14 - few TRBV6-1 TGTGCCAGCAGTCCGGGGGATCGTATCTATGGCTACACCTTC CASSPGDRIYGYTF
TRBJ2-2 15 - - TRBV29-1 TGCAGCACAACGGGGGCGGGAGTGCCAAACGGGGAGCTGTTTTTT CSTTGAGVPNGELFF
TRBJ2-7 13 - few TRBV5-6 TGTGCCAGCGAGAGGGGGGGACGATACGAGCAGTACTTC CASERGGRYEQYF
TRBJ1-2 16 - - TRBV6-5 TGTGCCAGCAGTTACACCGCCGACGGAACTATGAACGGCTACACCTTC CASSYTADGTMNGYTF
TRBJ2-7 13 - few TRBV29-1 TGCAGCGTTGAGTTACAGGGTTACTACGAGCAGTACTTC CSVELQGYYEQYF
TRBJ2-3 14 TRBD1 once TRBV6-1 TGTGCCAGCAGCTGGGACAGCACCACAGATACGCAGTATTTT CASSWDSTTDTQYF
TRBJ2-3 15 TRBD2 many TRBV11-3 TGTGCCAGCAGCTTAAGTGGACTAGGGACAGATACGCAGTATTTT CASSLSGLGTDTQYF
TRBJ1-2 11 TRBD1 many TRBV29-1 TGCAGCGTTGGCCTCGACAGGGCCCACACCTTC CSVGLDRAHTF
TRBJ2-3 16 - - TRBV12-3/TRBV12-4 TGTGCCAGCAGTCACCCAACCCTTCCAAGCACAGATACGCAGTATTTT CASSHPTLPSTDTQYF
TRBJ2-1 19 TRBD2 many TRBV11-2 TGTGCCAGCAGCTTAAGACTAGCGGCAGAATCTTTAGCCTACAATGAGCAGTTCTTC CASSLRLAAESLAYNEQFF
TRBJ2-2 15 - few TRBV12-3/TRBV12-4 TGTGCCAGCAGTAAAAGACCCTCGAGCACCGGGGAGCTGTTTTTT CASSKRPSSTGELFF
TRBJ1-1 13 - - TRBV11-2 TGTGCCAGTAGTAGGAACAGGGACACTGAAGCTCTCTTC CASSRNRDTEALF
TRBJ2-5 17 TRBD2 once TRBV12-3/TRBV12-4 TGTGCCAGCACCCACGGCGGATCTAGCGGGAGCCAAGAGACCCAGTACTTC CASTHGGSSGSQETQYF
TRBJ2-2 14 - many TRBV12-3/TRBV12-4 TGTGCCAGCAGACGGCTAGCGAACACCGGGGAGCTGTTTTTT CASRRLANTGELFF
TRBJ2-1 14 - many TRBV11-1 TGTGCCAAACCGAGAGAGCTAGTCTACAATGAGCAGTTCTTC CAKPRELVYNEQFF
TRBJ1-4 15 - - TRBV12-3/TRBV12-4 TGTGCCAGCACTTTGGCGGCGCTGCCTAATGAAAGACTGTTTTTT CASTLAALPNERLFF
TRBJ1-6 15 - - TRBV28 TGTGCCAGCTGCCGAGGGGTTTCCTATAATTCACCCCTCCACTTT CASCRGVSYNSPLHF
TRBJ1-2 13 - - TRBV29-1 TGCAGCGCCACCCTCGGGGGAACGAGAAGCTACACCTTC CSATLGGTRSYTF
TRBJ2-1 15 TRBD1 many TRBV29-1 TGCAGCGTAGAGAGTGGGACAGGGGGCGCGGGCAGGCAGTTCTTC CSVESGTGGAGRQFF
TRBJ2-7 12 - - TRBV6-1 TGTGCCAACAGTGTGGTCCCCCACGAGCAGTACTTC CANSVVPHEQYF
TRBJ2-5 16 TRBD2 - TRBV11-1 TGTGCCAGCGGCTCCAGACTAGCGGAGAACCAAGAGACCCTGTACTTC CASGSRLAENQETLYF
TRBJ1-5 12 - - TRBV7-9 TGTGCCGTACAGGACCCCAATCAGCCCCAGCATTTT CAVQDPNQPQHF
TRBJ2-3 13 - once TRBV6-1 TGTGCCAGCAGTGAATACTCCACAGATGCGCAGTATTTT CASSEYSTDAQYF
TRBJ2-1 19 TRBD2 - TRBV6-2/TRBV6-3 TGTGCCAGCAGTTATCACTCCACTGGAACTAGCGGAATGAGGAATGAGCAGTTCTTC CASSYHSTGTSGMRNEQFF
TRBJ2-3 13 - - TRBV28 TGTGCCAGCAGATTGCTCCCCGCAGATACGCAGTATTTT CASRLLPADTQYF
TRBJ1-1 14 - few TRBV28 TGTGCCAGCAGTTTCGACCCCCCGAACACTGAAGCTTTCTTT CASSFDPPNTEAFF
TRBJ2-7 11 - - TRBV11-2 TGTGCCAGCAACTTAGAAATCGAGCAGTACTTC CASNLEIEQYF
TRBJ2-1 14 - - TRBV5-1 TGCGCCAGCAGCTTGAGTATAGGGGAGAATGAGCAGTTCTTC CASSLSIGENEQFF
TRBJ2-7 13 - - TRBV10-3 TGTGCCATCATGGGGGCGGCTACCTACGAGCAGTACTTC CAIMGAATYEQYF
TRBJ2-1 16 TRBD2 - TRBV11-1 TGTGCCAGCAGCTTCCAACTAGCGGTGGCAGACAATGAGCAGTTCTTC CASSFQLAVADNEQFF
TRBJ1-1 12 - few TRBV12-3/TRBV12-4 TGTGCCAGCAGCCCACAGGGTACGAAAGCTTTCTTT CASSPQGTKAFF
TRBJ2-1 16 TRBD2 many TRBV11-2 TGTGCCAGCAGCGCCCCGGGACTAGCGGGTCGCAATGAGCAGTTCTTC CASSAPGLAGRNEQFF
TRBJ2-2 16 TRBD2 - TRBV5-4 TGTGCCAGCAGCTTGGTCGAGCGGGAGTTAACCGGGGAGCTGTTTTTT CASSLVERELTGELFF
TRBJ2-1 13 - once TRBV12-3/TRBV12-4 TGTGTCAGCAGTTTAAGGACTTTGGGCGAGCAGTTCTTC CVSSLRTLGEQFF
TRBJ1-1 13 - - TRBV7-3 TGTGCCAGCAGCTTGGGGGGGGCCACTGAAGCTTTCTTT CASSLGGATEAFF
TRBJ2-1 15 - - TRBV10-3 TGTGCCATCAGTGGGAGAGGGAGCTCCTACAATGAGCAGTTCTTC CAISGRGSSYNEQFF
TRBJ1-5 13 - once TRBV6-1 TGTGCCAGCAGTGAACACGGCAATCACCCCCAGCATTTT CASSEHGNHPQHF
TRBJ2-7 12 - - TRBV2 TGTGCCGGCCGGGCAGGGGTTAACGATCAGTACTTC CAGRAGVNDQYF
TRBJ2-2 15 TRBD2 - TRBV7-9 TGTGCCAGCAGCTCACCGGGACTAGACACCGGGGAGCTGTTTTTT CASSSPGLDTGELFF